The 7 T cell receptor beta chains in this list originate from one sample, sequenced in a study of vaccination and CD4 T cells after COVID-19 (dated by TCRdb to between 2021 and 2022). The sample's treatment or condition label, in plain terms: approximately nine-day PBMC culture with coronavirus spike peptide pools or control peptides (ViraFEST assay). Their specific antigens are unknown. Preparation of the library involved PCR. The sequencer was an Illumina iSeq 100. DNA from cultured CD4+ T cells was subjected to TCR sequencing with the Oncomine TCR Beta short-read assay at the Johns Hopkins FTIC core. TCRdb trimmed the raw reads at Q25, called clones with MiXCR and kept productive beta chains. For every CDR3 protein sequence, its rows merge into one entry that carries the most common genes and DNA. This sample has around 13,000 distinct CDR3 sequences in its table, and 42% of those were observed once. The ten largest clones represent less than 25% of the sample.

This sample comprised CD4+ T cells from blood, cultured in vitro, obtained before SARS-CoV-2 vaccination. The receptors shown here come from a human donor who had recovered from COVID-19.

The table lists this clonotype with a few counts. The chain has TRBV6-2 or TRBV6-3 and TRBJ2-2, with 10 bases identical to TRBD2. Losses at the gene ends were 2 bases for V and 2 bases for J; bases not matched to a gene: 5. Germline V CDR1 and CDR2: MNHEY, SVGEGT. The CDR3 length is 17 residues. CDR3 DNA sequence: TGTGCCAGCAGTTACCCCGGACTAGCGGCCAACACCGGGGAGCTGTTTTTT. It yields the protein CASSYPGLAANTGELFF.

This rearrangement joins TRBV2 to TRBJ1-1, with D uncertain. With 7 bases removed from V and 0 bases from J, the gap between germline ends came to 21 bases. Germline lookup yields CDR1 SNHLY and CDR2 FYNNEI. This CDR3 region has 17 residues. The CDR3, as DNA: TGTGCCAGCACCCGCAGTTCGGGGAGCGTCCTGAACACTGAAGCTTTCTTT. This translates into CASTRSSGSVLNTEAFF.

The chain joins TRBV7-2 to TRBJ1-1; D possibly corresponds to TRBD1 (6 bases). Germline V gene sequence: CDR1 SGHTA, CDR2 FQGNSA. The CDR3 has 13 amino acids. V gave up 6 bases and J gave up 7 bases, with 15 bases separating them. This CDR3 reads CASRPPGQLEAFF. CDR3 bases: TGTGCCAGCAGGCCACCTGGACAGCTTGAAGCTTTCTTT.

The chain combines TRBV20-1 with TRBJ1-1, with 7 bases identical to TRBD1. Germline assignment: CDR1 DFQATT and CDR2 SNEGSKA (reference sequence). The CDR3 has 13 residues. V lost 1 base, J lost 4 bases, and 3 bases stayed unmatched. The CDR3 DNA is TGCAGTGCTAGAGCGGGACAGATCACTGAAGCTTTCTTT. Its protein product is CSARAGQITEAFF.

The V and J genes are TRBV10-3 and TRBJ1-1; D is perhaps TRBD1 (6 bases). The CDR3 has 14 amino acids. Trimming removed 5 bases from V and 2 bases from J, with 12 bases in between. Germline V gives CDR1 ENHRY, CDR2 SYGVKD. The CDR3 DNA follows: TGTGCCATCAGTAAACGACAGGAAAACACTGAAGCTTTCTTT. Its translation is CAISKRQENTEAFF.

The chain joins TRBV10-3 to TRBJ2-3; D uncertain. The V end was cut by 0 bases, the J end by 0 bases, with 7 bases between. Per germline, CDR1 ENHRY and CDR2 SYGVKD. This CDR3 is 15 amino acids long. DNA for the CDR3: TGTGCCATCAGTGAGTCGTGGGCTAGCACAGATACGCAGTATTTT. It codes for CAISESWASTDTQYF.

The genes are TRBV6-1 and TRBJ1-5; D unclear. This CDR3 has 12 residues. Deletions cut 5 bases from V and 3 bases from J, with 5 bases between. The V gene's germline CDR1 is MNHNS and CDR2 SASEGT. DNA of the CDR3: TGTGCCAGCAGTCAGGACAATCAGCCCCAGCATTTT. It specifies CASSQDNQPQHF.